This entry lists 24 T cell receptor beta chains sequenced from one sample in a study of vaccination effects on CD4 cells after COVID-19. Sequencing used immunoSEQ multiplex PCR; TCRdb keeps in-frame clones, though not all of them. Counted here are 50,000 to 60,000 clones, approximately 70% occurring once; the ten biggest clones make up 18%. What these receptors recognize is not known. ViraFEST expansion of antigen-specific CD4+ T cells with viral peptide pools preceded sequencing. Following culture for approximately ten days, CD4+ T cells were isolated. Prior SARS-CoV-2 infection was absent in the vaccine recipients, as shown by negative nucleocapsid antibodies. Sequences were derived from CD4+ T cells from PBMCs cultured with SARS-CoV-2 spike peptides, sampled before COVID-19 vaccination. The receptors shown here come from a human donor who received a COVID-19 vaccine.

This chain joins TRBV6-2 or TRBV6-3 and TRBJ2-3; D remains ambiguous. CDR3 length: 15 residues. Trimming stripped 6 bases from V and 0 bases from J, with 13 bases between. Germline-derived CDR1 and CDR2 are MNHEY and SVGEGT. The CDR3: CASSNGRTSTDTQYF. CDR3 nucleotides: TGTGCCAGCAGCAACGGACGTACTAGCACAGATACGCAGTATTTT.

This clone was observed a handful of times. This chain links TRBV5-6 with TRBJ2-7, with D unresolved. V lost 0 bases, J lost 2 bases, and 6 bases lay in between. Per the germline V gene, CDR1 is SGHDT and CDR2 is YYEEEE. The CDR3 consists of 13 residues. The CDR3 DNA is TGTGCCAGCAGCTTGGTCTCTACCTACGAGCAGTACTTC. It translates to CASSLVSTYEQYF.

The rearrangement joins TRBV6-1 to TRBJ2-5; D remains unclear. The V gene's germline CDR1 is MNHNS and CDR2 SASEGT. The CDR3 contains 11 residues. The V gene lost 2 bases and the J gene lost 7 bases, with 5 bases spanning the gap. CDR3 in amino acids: CASSESGTQYF. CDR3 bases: TGTGCCAGCAGTGAATCGGGGACCCAGTACTTC.

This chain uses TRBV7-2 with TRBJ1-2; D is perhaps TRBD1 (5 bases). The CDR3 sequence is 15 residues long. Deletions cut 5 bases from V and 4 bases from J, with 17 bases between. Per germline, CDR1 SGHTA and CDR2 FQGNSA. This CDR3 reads CASSGSGRDPYGYTF. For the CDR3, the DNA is TGTGCCAGCAGCGGTAGTGGGAGGGACCCCTATGGCTACACCTTC.

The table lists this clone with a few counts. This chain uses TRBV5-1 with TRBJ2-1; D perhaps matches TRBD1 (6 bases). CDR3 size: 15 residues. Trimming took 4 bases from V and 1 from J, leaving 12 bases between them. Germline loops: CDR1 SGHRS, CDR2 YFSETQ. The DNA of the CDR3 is TGCGCCAGCAGCGCTTCGGACAGTTCCTACAATGAGCAGTTCTTC. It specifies CASSASDSSYNEQFF.

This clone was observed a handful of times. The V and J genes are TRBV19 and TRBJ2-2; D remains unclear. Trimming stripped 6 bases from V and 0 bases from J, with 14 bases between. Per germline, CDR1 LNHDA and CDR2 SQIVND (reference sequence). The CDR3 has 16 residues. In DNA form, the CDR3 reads TGTGCCAGTAGACCTTCCAGGAATGCGAACACCGGGGAGCTGTTTTTT. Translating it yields CASRPSRNANTGELFF.

The CDR3 DNA reads as TGTGCCAGCACCACGGAGATGGGCAATCAGCCCCAGCATTTT. Translation gives CASTTEMGNQPQHF. The V and J genes are TRBV2 and TRBJ1-5; D ambiguous. Germline CDR1 reads SNHLY; CDR2 reads FYNNEI. The CDR3 has 14 amino acids. The V gene lost 7 bases and the J gene lost 2 bases, with 12 bases spanning the gap. Using reference TRBV2 and TRBJ1-5 for the parts outside the CDR3, the full variable domain is EPEVTQTPSHQVTQMGQEVILRCVPISNHLYFYWYRQILGQKVEFLVSFYNNEISEKSEIFDDQFSVERPDGSNFTLKIRSTKLEDSAMYFCASTTEMGNQPQHFGDGTRLSIL.

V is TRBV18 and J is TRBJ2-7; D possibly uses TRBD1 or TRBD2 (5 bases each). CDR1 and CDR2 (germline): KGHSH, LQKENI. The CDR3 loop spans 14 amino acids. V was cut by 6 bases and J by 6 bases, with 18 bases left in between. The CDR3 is CASSLSRDLGEQYF. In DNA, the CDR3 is TGTGCCAGCTCGCTATCCCGGGACCTAGGCGAGCAGTACTTC.

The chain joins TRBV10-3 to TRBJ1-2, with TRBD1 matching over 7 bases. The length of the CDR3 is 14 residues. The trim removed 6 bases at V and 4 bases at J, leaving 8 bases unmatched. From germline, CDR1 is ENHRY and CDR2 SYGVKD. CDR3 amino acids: CAISPQGLGYGYTF. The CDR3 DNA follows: TGTGCCATCAGCCCACAGGGGTTGGGCTATGGCTACACCTTC.

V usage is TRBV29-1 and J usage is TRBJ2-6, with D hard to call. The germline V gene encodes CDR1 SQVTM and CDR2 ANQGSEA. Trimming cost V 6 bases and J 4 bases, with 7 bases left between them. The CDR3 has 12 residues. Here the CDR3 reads CSVASGANVLTF. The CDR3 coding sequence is TGCAGCGTAGCCTCAGGGGCCAACGTCCTGACTTTC.

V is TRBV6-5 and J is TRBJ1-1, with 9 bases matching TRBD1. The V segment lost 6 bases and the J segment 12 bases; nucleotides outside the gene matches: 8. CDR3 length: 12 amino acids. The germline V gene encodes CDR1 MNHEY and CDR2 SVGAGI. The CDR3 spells CASRDTGGRSFF. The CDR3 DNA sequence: TGTGCCAGCAGGGATACAGGGGGCAGGTCTTTCTTT.

The CDR3 bases are TGTGCCTGGCAGGGGACCTCCTACGAGCAGTACTTC. Residues: CAWQGTSYEQYF. The V and J genes are TRBV30 and TRBJ2-7, with D perhaps TRBD1 (6 bases). The V and J ends lost 5 bases and 0 bases respectively, with 8 bases between them. This CDR3 spans 12 amino acids. Germline CDR1 and CDR2: GTSNPN and SVGIG (reference sequence).

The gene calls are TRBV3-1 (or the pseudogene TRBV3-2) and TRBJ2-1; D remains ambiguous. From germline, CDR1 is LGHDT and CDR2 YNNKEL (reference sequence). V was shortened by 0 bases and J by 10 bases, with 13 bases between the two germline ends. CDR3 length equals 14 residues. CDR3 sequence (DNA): TGTGCCAGCAGCCAAGATGGGCAAAGCCTCGAGCAGTTCTTC. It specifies CASSQDGQSLEQFF.

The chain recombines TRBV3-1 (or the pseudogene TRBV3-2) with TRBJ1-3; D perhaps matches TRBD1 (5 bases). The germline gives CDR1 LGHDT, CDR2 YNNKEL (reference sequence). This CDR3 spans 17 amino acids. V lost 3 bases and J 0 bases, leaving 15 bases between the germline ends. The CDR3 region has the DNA TGTGCCAGCAGCCAGTCTTCAGGGACCCGCTCTGGAAACACCATATATTTT. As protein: CASSQSSGTRSGNTIYF.

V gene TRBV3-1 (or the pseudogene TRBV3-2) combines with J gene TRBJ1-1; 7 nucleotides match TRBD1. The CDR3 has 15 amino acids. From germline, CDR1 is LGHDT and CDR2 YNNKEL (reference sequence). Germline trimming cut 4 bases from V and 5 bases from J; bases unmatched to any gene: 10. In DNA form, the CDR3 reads TGTGCCAGCAGCCCAGACGGGACAGCTTTTACTGAAGCTTTCTTT. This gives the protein CASSPDGTAFTEAFF.

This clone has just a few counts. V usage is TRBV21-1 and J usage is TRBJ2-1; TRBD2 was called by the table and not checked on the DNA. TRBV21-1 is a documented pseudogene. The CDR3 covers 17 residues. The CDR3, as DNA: TGTGCCAGCAGCAATGCAGTCCGTCTAGTCGCGGACAATGAGCAGTTCTTC. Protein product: CASSNAVRLVADNEQFF.

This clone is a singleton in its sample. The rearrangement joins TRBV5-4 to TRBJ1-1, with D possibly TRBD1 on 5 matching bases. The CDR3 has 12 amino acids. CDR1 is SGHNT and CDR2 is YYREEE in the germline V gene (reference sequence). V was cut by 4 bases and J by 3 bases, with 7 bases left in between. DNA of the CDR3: TGTGCCAGCAGCCGAGGGGACACTGAAGCTTTCTTT. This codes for CASSRGDTEAFF.

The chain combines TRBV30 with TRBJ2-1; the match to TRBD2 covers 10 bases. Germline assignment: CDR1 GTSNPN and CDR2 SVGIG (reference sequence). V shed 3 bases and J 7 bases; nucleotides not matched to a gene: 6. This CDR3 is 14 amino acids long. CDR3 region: CAWRGQGLANEQFF. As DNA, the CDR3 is TGTGCCTGGAGGGGCCAGGGACTAGCGAATGAGCAGTTCTTC. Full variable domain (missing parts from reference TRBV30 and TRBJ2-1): SQTIHQWPATLVQPVGSPLSLECTVEGTSNPNLYWYRQAAGRGLQLLFYSVGIGQISSEVPQNLSASRPQDRQFILSSKKLLLSDSGFYLCAWRGQGLANEQFFGPGTRLTVL.

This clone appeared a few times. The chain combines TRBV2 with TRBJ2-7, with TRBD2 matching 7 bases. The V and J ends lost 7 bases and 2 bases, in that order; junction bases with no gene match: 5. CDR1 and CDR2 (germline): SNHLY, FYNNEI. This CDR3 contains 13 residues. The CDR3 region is CASKWGGTYEQYF. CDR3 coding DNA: TGTGCCAGCAAATGGGGGGGTACCTACGAGCAGTACTTC.

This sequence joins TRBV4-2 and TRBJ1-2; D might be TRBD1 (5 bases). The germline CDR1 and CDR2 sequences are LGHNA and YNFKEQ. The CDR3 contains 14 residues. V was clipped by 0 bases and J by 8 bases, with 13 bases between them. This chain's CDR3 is CASSQDVRADGYTF. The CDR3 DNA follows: TGTGCCAGCAGCCAAGATGTCAGGGCGGACGGCTACACCTTC.

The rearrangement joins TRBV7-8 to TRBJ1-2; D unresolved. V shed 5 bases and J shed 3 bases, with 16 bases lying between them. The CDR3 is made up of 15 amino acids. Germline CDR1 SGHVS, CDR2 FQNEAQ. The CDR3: CASSIPEVTDYGYTF. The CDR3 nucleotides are TGTGCCAGCAGCATCCCTGAAGTCACTGACTATGGCTACACCTTC.

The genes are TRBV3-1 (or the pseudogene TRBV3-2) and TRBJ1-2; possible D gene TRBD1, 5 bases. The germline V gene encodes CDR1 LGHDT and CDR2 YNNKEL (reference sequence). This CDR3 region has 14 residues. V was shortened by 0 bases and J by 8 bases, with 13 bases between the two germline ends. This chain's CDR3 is CASSQEGRAGGYTF. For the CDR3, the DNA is TGTGCCAGCAGCCAAGAAGGCAGGGCGGGCGGCTACACCTTC.

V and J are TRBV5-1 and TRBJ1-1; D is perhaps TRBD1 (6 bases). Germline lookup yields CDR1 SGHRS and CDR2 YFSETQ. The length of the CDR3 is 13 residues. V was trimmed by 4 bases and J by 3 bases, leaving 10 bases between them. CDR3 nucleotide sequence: TGCGCCAGCAGCCGACAGGCGGACACTGAAGCTTTCTTT. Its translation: CASSRQADTEAFF.

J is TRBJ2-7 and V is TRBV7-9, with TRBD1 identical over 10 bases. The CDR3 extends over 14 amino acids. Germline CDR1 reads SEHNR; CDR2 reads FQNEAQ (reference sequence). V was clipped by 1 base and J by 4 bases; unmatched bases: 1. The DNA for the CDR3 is TGTGCCAGCAGCTTAGGACAGGGGGCATACGAGCAGTACTTC. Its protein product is CASSLGQGAYEQYF.